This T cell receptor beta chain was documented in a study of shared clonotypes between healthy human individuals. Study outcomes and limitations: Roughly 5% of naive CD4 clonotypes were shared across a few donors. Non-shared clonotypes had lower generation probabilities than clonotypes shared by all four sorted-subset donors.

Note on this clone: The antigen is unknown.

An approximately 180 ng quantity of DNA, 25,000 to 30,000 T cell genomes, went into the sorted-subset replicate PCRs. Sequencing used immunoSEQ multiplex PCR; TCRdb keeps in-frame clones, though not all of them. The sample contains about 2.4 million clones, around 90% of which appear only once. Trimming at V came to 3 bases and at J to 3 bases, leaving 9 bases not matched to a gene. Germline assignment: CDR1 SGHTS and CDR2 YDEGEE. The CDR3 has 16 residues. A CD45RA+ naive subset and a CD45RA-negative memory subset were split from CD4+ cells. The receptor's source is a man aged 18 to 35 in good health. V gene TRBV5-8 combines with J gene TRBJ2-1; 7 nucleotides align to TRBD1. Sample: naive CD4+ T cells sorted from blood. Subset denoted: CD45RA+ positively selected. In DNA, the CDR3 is TGTGCCAGCAGCTACCTCCGGGACAGCCTCTACAATGAGCAGTTCTTC. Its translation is CASSYLRDSLYNEQFF.